These 7 T cell receptor beta chains share one sample of origin, sequenced in a study of identifying expanded T cells in peripheral blood. Produced via immunoSEQ multiplex PCR; TCRdb's table is partial and in-frame only. The profile shows roughly 63,000 clones, around 81% of them singletons. Sequenced: blood. These TCRs come from a person aged 18 to 70 in good health.

The J gene is TRBJ2-1, the V gene TRBV21-1; the D call of TRBD1 is as the table states it, not checked on the DNA. TRBV21-1 is classified as a pseudogene. The CDR3 has 14 residues. CDR3 sequence reads: CASSPRTDYNEQFF. CDR3 sequence (DNA): TGTGCCAGCAGCCCACGGACAGACTACAATGAGCAGTTCTTC.

The gene calls are TRBV6-6 and TRBJ2-3; possible D gene TRBD2, 6 bases. V was pared by 2 bases and J by 4 bases, with 13 bases between. This CDR3 contains 15 residues. Germline loops: CDR1 MNHNY, CDR2 SVGAGI (reference sequence). CDR3 in amino acids: CASSYGRRGSDTQYF. In nucleotides, the CDR3 is TGTGCCAGCAGTTACGGTCGGAGGGGCTCAGATACGCAGTATTTT.

The J gene is TRBJ2-1, the V gene TRBV6-4; the D is unclear. The CDR3 is made up of 13 amino acids. Germline V gene data show CDR1 as MRHNA and CDR2 as SNTAGT. The V and J ends lost 0 bases and 5 bases respectively, with 5 bases between them. CDR3 DNA sequence: TGTGCCAGCAGTGACTCTTACAACAATGAGCAGTTCTTC. It yields the protein CASSDSYNNEQFF.

This sequence joins TRBV10-1 and TRBJ1-2; D gene unclear. The length of the CDR3 is 13 residues. The germline V gene encodes CDR1 WNHNN and CDR2 SYGVQD (reference sequence). The V gene lost 2 bases and the J gene lost 2 bases, with 6 bases spanning the gap. In DNA, the CDR3 is TGCGCCAGCAGTGAGGAACAGAACTATGGCTACACCTTC. Translating it yields CASSEEQNYGYTF.

The gene calls are TRBV5-6 and TRBJ2-3; D might be TRBD1 or TRBD2, each matching 5 bases. CDR1 is SGHDT and CDR2 is YYEEEE in the germline V gene. V was trimmed by 5 bases and J by 3 bases, leaving 7 bases between them. The CDR3 is 12 residues long. The CDR3, as DNA: TGTGCCAGCAGATGGGGGACAGATACGCAGTATTTT. Translated, it gives CASRWGTDTQYF.

The chain recombines TRBV7-2 with TRBJ2-5; the D is unclear. The V and J ends lost 6 bases and 7 bases respectively, with 21 bases between them. The CDR3 sequence is 15 residues long. The V gene's germline CDR1 is SGHTA and CDR2 FQGNSA. The CDR3 loop reads CASSSHYLGGGTQYF. The CDR3, as DNA: TGTGCCAGCAGTTCCCACTATCTTGGTGGTGGGACCCAGTACTTC.

A single count supports this clone. The chain combines TRBV2 with TRBJ1-3; 7 nucleotides match TRBD1. The CDR3 has 13 residues. The V segment lost 6 bases and the J segment 10 bases; nucleotides outside the gene matches: 9. Germline loops: CDR1 SNHLY, CDR2 FYNNEI. CDR3 in DNA: TGTGCCAGCAGGGTTGGACAGGTTTCGACCATATATTTT. It encodes CASRVGQVSTIYF.